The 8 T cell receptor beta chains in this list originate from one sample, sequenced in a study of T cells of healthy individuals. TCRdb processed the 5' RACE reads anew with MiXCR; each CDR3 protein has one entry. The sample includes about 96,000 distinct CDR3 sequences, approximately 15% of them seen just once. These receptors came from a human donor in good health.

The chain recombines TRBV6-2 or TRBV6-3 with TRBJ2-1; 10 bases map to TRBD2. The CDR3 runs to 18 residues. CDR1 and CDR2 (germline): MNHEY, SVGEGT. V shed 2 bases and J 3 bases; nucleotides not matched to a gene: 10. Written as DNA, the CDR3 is TGTGCCAGCAGTTACATGGCTTCTAGCGGGAGTCTCTACAATGAGCAGTTCTTC. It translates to CASSYMASSGSLYNEQFF.

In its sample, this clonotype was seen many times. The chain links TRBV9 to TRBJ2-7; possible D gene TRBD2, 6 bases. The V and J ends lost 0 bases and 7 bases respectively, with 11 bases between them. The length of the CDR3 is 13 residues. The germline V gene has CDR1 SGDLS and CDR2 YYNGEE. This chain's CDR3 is CASSVDQAGEQYF. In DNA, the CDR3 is TGTGCCAGCAGCGTAGATCAGGCGGGGGAGCAGTACTTC.

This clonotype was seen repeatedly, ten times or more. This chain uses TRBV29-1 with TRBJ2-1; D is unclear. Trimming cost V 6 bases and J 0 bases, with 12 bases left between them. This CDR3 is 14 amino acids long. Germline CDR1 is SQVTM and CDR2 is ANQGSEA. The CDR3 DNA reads TGCAGCGTCGTCCCCGCGGTCTCCTACAATGAGCAGTTCTTC. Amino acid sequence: CSVVPAVSYNEQFF.

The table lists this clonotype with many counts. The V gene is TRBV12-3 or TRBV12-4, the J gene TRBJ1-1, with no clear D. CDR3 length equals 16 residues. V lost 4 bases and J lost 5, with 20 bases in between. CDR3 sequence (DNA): TGTGCCAGCAGTTCTCAAGAATCTTATGGGAAGACTGAAGCTTTCTTT. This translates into CASSSQESYGKTEAFF.

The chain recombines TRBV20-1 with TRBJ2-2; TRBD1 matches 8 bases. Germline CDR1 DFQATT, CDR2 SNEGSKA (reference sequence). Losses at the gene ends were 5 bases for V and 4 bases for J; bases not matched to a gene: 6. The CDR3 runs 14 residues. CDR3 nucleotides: TGCAGTGCTTCCAGGGGGCGTCTCACCGGGGAGCTGTTTTTT. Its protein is CSASRGRLTGELFF.

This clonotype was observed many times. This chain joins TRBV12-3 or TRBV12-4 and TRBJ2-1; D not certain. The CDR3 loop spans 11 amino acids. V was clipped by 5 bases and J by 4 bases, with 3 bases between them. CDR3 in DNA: TGTGCCAGCAGTCGTTACAATGAGCAGTTCTTC. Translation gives CASSRYNEQFF.

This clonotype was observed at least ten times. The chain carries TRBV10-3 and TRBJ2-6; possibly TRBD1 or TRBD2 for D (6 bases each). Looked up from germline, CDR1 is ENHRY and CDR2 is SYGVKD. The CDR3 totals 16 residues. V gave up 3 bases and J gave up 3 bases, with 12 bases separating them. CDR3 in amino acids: CAISDTGASGANVLTF. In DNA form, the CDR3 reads TGTGCCATCAGTGACACGGGGGCCAGTGGGGCCAACGTCCTGACTTTC.

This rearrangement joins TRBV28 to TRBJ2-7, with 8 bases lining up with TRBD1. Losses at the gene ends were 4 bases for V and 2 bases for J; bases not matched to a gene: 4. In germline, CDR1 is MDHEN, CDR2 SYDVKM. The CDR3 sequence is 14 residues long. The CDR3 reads CASSSPGQAYEQYF. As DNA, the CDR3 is TGTGCCAGCAGTTCGCCGGGACAGGCCTACGAGCAGTACTTC.